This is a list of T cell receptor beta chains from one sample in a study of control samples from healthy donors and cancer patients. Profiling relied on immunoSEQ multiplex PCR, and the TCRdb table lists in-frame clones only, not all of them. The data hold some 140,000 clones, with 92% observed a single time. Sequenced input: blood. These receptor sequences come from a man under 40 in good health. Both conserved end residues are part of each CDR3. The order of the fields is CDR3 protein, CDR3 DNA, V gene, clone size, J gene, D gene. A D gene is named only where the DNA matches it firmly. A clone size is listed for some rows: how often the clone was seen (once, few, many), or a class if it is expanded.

CASSLSASGSYEQYF	TGTGCCAGCAGTTTATCGGCTAGCGGGTCCTACGAGCAGTACTTC	TRBV28	NA	TRBJ2-7	TRBD2
CAIRANLGSGNTIYF	TGTGCCATCCGGGCCAATCTTGGTTCTGGAAACACCATATATTTT	TRBV10-3	NA	TRBJ1-3	NA
CASSQVRLESSGRRTGELFF	TGTGCCAGCAGCCAAGTGAGATTGGAGAGTAGCGGGAGACGTACCGGGGAGCTGTTTTTT	TRBV14	once	TRBJ2-2	TRBD2
CASSAGLDPPNQPQHF	TGTGCCAGCAGTGCCGGGTTGGACCCCCCAAATCAGCCCCAGCATTTT	TRBV6-1	NA	TRBJ1-5	NA
CATSRDKIRIGEQYF	TGTGCCACCAGCAGAGATAAGATCCGGATAGGCGAGCAGTACTTC	TRBV15	NA	TRBJ2-7	NA
CATSGSRASSTDTQYF	TGTGCCACCAGCGGCTCAAGGGCCTCTAGCACAGATACGCAGTATTTT	TRBV15	NA	TRBJ2-3	NA
CASGYSTSRNSPLHF	TGTGCCAGCGGTTATAGTACGTCCAGAAATTCACCCCTCCACTTT	TRBV6-5	NA	TRBJ1-6	NA
CASSLAPRRDSYGYTF	TGTGCCAGCAGCTTGGCACCACGCCGGGACAGCTATGGCTACACCTTC	TRBV5-8	NA	TRBJ1-2	TRBD1
CASNHDRGEYSNQPQHF	TGTGCCAGCAACCATGACAGGGGGGAGTATAGCAATCAGCCCCAGCATTTT	TRBV5-8	once	TRBJ1-5	TRBD1
CASSIAVPGEVGELFF	TGTGCCAGCAGTATTGCAGTGCCGGGAGAGGTCGGGGAGCTGTTTTTT	TRBV5-4	NA	TRBJ2-2	NA
CASSWGFRQVNSPLHF	TGTGCCAGCAGTTGGGGGTTCAGACAGGTTAATTCACCCCTCCACTTT	TRBV27	NA	TRBJ1-6	NA
CASSYSLGYEQYF	TGTGCCAGCAGTTACTCGCTTGGCTACGAGCAGTACTTC	TRBV6-5	NA	TRBJ2-7	NA
CASGIGQVSYNEQFF	TGTGCTAGTGGTATAGGACAGGTTTCATACAATGAGCAGTTCTTC	TRBV12-5	NA	TRBJ2-1	TRBD1
CACYSGASGTYEQYF	TGTGCCTGCTATTCAGGGGCTAGCGGGACCTACGAGCAGTACTTC	TRBV30	NA	TRBJ2-7	TRBD2
CASSYSRDRPYTEAFF	TGTGCCAGCAGTTACTCAAGGGACAGACCCTACACTGAAGCTTTCTTT	TRBV6-5	NA	TRBJ1-1	TRBD1
CASRATGVRVTGELFF	TGTGCCAGCAGGGCTACGGGGGTCCGGGTTACCGGGGAGCTGTTTTTT	TRBV3-1/TRBV3-2	NA	TRBJ2-2	NA
CASSLSPDRPENYEQYF	TGCGCCAGCAGCCTCTCACCGGACCGCCCAGAGAATTACGAGCAGTACTTC	TRBV4-1	NA	TRBJ2-7	NA
CASSPEGGGRNQPQHF	TGTGCCAGCAGTCCCGAAGGCGGGGGACGCAATCAGCCCCAGCATTTT	TRBV7-9	NA	TRBJ1-5	NA
CAIREGYQETQYF	TGTGCCATCCGCGAGGGGTACCAAGAGACCCAGTACTTC	TRBV10-3	NA	TRBJ2-5	NA
CASSLEGYEQYF	TGTGCCAGCAGCTTGGAGGGCTACGAGCAGTACTTC	TRBV5-6	once	TRBJ2-7	NA
CSVEDADRVGLTTYNSPLHF	TGCAGCGTTGAAGATGCGGACAGGGTCGGCTTAACAACCTATAATTCACCCCTCCACTTT	TRBV29-1	once	TRBJ1-6	TRBD1
CASSRRGGSGNTIYF	TGCGCCAGCAGCCGTCGAGGGGGGTCTGGAAACACCATATATTTT	TRBV4-1	once	TRBJ1-3	NA
CASSRGTGTNYGYTF	TGTGCCAGCAGTCGCGGGACAGGGACTAACTATGGCTACACCTTC	TRBV6-5	NA	TRBJ1-2	TRBD1
CASSQVLSGGTNEQFF	TGCGCCAGCAGCCAAGTATTGTCGGGAGGGACCAATGAGCAGTTCTTC	TRBV4-3	NA	TRBJ2-1	TRBD2
CASSLLTSGEQYF	TGTGCCAGCAGCCTACTGACAAGTGGCGAGCAGTACTTC	TRBV7-8	NA	TRBJ2-7	NA
CASSYSRQGSTGELFF	TGTGCCAGCAGTTACTCAAGGCAGGGAAGCACCGGGGAGCTGTTTTTT	TRBV6-2/TRBV6-3	once	TRBJ2-2	NA
CSVDYRVNFNYGYTF	TGCAGCGTTGATTACAGGGTGAACTTCAACTATGGCTACACCTTC	TRBV29-1	NA	TRBJ1-2	NA
CASSSDRVSYEQYF	TGTGCCAGTAGCTCGGACAGGGTTTCCTACGAGCAGTACTTC	TRBV19	NA	TRBJ2-7	TRBD1
CASSRQGRFGETQYF	TGTGCCAGCAGCCGTCAGGGGCGCTTTGGTGAGACCCAGTACTTC	TRBV11-2	NA	TRBJ2-5	NA
CASNGAGLQNYEQFF	TGTGCCAGCAACGGGGCGGGACTTCAAAACTATGAGCAGTTCTTC	TRBV28	NA	TRBJ2-1	NA
CSVKSPEAFF	TGCAGCGTTAAATCTCCTGAAGCTTTCTTT	TRBV29-1	NA	TRBJ1-1	NA
CATSRLQGAGEKLFF	TGTGCCACCAGCAGATTACAGGGGGCAGGTGAAAAACTGTTTTTT	TRBV15	NA	TRBJ1-4	TRBD1
CASKRDRVGSEQYF	TGTGCCAGCAAAAGGGACAGGGTAGGTTCGGAGCAGTACTTC	TRBV7-8	NA	TRBJ2-7	TRBD1
CASSPGTSAFF	TGTGCCAGCAGTCCCGGGACTAGCGCGTTCTTC	TRBV2	NA	TRBJ2-1	TRBD2
CASSVAASGAYNEQFF	TGTGCCAGCAGCGTAGCGGCCAGCGGGGCCTACAATGAGCAGTTCTTC	TRBV9	NA	TRBJ2-1	TRBD2
CASSPLLGTRSFQAYNEQFF	TGTGCCAGCAGCCCACTCCTCGGGACTAGAAGTTTCCAAGCCTACAATGAGCAGTTCTTC	TRBV9	NA	TRBJ2-1	TRBD2
CASSPTGGSYEQYF	TGTGCCAGCAGCCCGACAGGGGGATCCTACGAGCAGTACTTC	TRBV9	NA	TRBJ2-7	TRBD1
CASSDGDTDTQYF	TGTGCCAGCAGTGACGGGGACACAGATACGCAGTATTTT	TRBV6-4	once	TRBJ2-3	NA
CASRPPNQPQHF	TGTGCCAGCAGGCCACCCAATCAGCCCCAGCATTTT	TRBV2	NA	TRBJ1-5	NA
CASSESRPAGGHYEQYF	TGTGCCAGCAGTGAATCTAGGCCGGCAGGGGGTCACTACGAGCAGTACTTC	TRBV25-1	NA	TRBJ2-7	TRBD1
CASSSGVSGNTIYF	TGTGCCAGCAGCTCAGGGGTATCTGGAAACACCATATATTTT	TRBV5-5	NA	TRBJ1-3	NA
CASSSGFTDTQYF	TGTGCCAGCAGTAGCGGTTTCACAGATACGCAGTATTTT	TRBV6-4	NA	TRBJ2-3	NA
CASSLGLPTQYF	TGTGCCAGCAGCTTGGGACTACCCACGCAGTATTTT	TRBV7-2	NA	TRBJ2-3	TRBD2
CASGYGTGRWETQYF	TGTGCCAGCGGCTACGGGACAGGGCGTTGGGAGACCCAGTACTTC	TRBV7-9	NA	TRBJ2-5	TRBD1
CASSTTTGNRQPQHF	TGTGCCAGTAGTACAACGACAGGGAACCGGCAGCCCCAGCATTTT	TRBV19	NA	TRBJ1-5	TRBD1
CASSLIAGAYEQYF	TGTGCCAGCAGCTTAATAGCGGGGGCCTACGAGCAGTACTTC	TRBV7-2	NA	TRBJ2-7	TRBD2
CASSYGQGPYEQYF	TGCGCCAGCAGCTACGGACAGGGGCCCTACGAGCAGTACTTC	TRBV5-1	NA	TRBJ2-7	TRBD1
CASGAPGLAINEQFF	TGTGCTAGTGGAGCTCCCGGACTAGCGATAAATGAGCAGTTCTTC	TRBV12-5	NA	TRBJ2-1	TRBD2
CASSPLAGALEVHNEQFF	TGTGCCAGCTCACCATTAGCGGGGGCGCTTGAGGTACACAATGAGCAGTTCTTC	TRBV18	NA	TRBJ2-1	TRBD2
CASSFGDRDYNEQFF	TGTGCCAGCAGTTTTGGGGACAGGGACTACAATGAGCAGTTCTTC	TRBV28	NA	TRBJ2-1	TRBD1
CASSDGRYTEAFF	TGTGCCAGCAGTGATGGACGGTACACTGAAGCTTTCTTT	TRBV12-3/TRBV12-4	NA	TRBJ1-1	NA
CASKVVAGGTNEQFF	TGTGCCAGCAAAGTGGTAGCGGGAGGGACAAATGAGCAGTTCTTC	TRBV6-5	NA	TRBJ2-1	TRBD2
CASSPASGYEQFF	TGTGCCAGCTCACCAGCATCTGGGTATGAGCAGTTCTTC	TRBV18	NA	TRBJ2-1	NA
CASSLWTSGSLSRRVNEQFF	TGTGCCAGCAGTTTATGGACAAGCGGGAGTCTCTCCCGGAGGGTCAATGAGCAGTTCTTC	TRBV28	NA	TRBJ2-1	TRBD2
CASGRTGNSGELFF	TGTGCCTCCGGGAGGACAGGGAATTCCGGGGAGCTGTTTTTT	TRBV6-5	once	TRBJ2-2	NA
CASSVGKSFGMEETQYF	TGTGCCAGCAGCGTAGGGAAGTCCTTCGGGATGGAGGAGACCCAGTACTTC	TRBV9	NA	TRBJ2-5	NA
CASSLLNTEAFF	TGTGCCAGCAGCTTACTGAACACTGAAGCTTTCTTT	TRBV11-2	few	TRBJ1-1	NA
CASSRIGLGPRSNYGYTF	TGCGCCAGCAGCCGGATTGGGTTGGGACCGCGTTCTAACTATGGCTACACCTTC	TRBV4-1	once	TRBJ1-2	NA